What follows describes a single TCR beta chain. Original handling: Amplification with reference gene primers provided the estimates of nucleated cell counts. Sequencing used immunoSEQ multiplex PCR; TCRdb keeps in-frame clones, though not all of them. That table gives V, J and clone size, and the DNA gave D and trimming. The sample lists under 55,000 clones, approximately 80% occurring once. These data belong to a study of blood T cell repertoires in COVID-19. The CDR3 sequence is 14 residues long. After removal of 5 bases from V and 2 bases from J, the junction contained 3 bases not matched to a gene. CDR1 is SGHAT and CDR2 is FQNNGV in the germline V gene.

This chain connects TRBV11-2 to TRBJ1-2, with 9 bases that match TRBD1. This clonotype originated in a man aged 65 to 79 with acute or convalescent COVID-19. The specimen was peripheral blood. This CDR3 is CASSLTGGNYGYTF. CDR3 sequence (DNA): TGTGCCAGCAGCCTTACAGGGGGCAACTATGGCTACACCTTC.